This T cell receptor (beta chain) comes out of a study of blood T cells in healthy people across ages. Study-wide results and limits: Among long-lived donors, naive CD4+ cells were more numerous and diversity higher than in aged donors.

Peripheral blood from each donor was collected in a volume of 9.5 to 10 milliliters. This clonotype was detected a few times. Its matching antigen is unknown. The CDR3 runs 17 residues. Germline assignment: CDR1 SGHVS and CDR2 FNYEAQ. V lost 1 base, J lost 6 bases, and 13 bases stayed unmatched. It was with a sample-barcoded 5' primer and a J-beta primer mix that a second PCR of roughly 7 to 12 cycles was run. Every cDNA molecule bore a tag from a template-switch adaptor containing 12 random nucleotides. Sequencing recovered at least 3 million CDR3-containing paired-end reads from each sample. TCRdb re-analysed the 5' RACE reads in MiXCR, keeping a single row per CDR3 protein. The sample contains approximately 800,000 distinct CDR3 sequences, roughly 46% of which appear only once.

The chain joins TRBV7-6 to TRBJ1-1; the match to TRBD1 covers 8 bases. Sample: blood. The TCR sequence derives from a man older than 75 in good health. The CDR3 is CASSLGTGKNLGAEAFF. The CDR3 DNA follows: TGTGCCAGCAGCTTAGGGACAGGGAAGAACCTTGGGGCTGAAGCTTTCTTT.